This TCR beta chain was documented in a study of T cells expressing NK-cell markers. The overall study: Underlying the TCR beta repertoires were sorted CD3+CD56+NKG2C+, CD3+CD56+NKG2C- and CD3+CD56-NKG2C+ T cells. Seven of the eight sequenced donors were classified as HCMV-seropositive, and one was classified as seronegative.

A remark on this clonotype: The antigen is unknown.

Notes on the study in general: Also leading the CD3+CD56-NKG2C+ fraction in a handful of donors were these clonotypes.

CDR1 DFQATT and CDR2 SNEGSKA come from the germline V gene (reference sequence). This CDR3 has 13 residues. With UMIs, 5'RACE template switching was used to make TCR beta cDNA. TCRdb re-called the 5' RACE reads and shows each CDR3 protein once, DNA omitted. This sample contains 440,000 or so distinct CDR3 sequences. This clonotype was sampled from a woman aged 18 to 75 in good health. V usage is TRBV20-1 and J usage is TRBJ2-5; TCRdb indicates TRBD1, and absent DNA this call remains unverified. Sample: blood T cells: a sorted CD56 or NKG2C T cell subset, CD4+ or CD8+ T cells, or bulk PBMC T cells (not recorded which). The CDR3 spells CSAFKGGSETQYF.